These 23 T cell receptor beta chains originate from one sample sequenced in a study of T cell clonality in common variable immunodeficiency (dated by TCRdb to about 2015). Overall study outcomes, separate from this receptor: CVID TCRbeta sequences reportedly showed fewer deletions and N-nucleotide insertions and lacked highly modified clones with 13 or more V deletions.

Receptor libraries were prepared by the immunoSEQ multiplex PCR assay. TCRdb re-hosts the immuneACCESS table, in-frame sequences only. Its copies lack some clones; in the studies checked, an unresolved V gene accounts for under half of them, and the cause for the rest is not known. This sample contains about 18,000 clones, none of which is a singleton. 2.5% to 3% of the sample rests with the top ten. These receptors have no known antigen. The sequencing sample was made of peripheral blood mononuclear cells. The receptors derive from a human donor with common variable immunodeficiency.

Comments on this clone: Coverage ceases 3 residues before the CDR3 finishes, and the germline J gene fills in the end. This chain links TRBV19 with TRBJ1-1; D is perhaps TRBD1 (5 bases). The germline V gene has CDR1 LNHDA and CDR2 SQIVND (reference sequence). The CDR3 has 12 residues. Trimming left V 2 bases short and J 6 bases short, with 7 bases between. CDR3 in amino acids: CASSISTAEAFF. Incomplete CDR3 DNA: TGTGCCAGTAGTATATCGACAGCTGAA.

This clone has a count of ten or more. The read comes to an end 3 residues before the CDR3 does, leaving the germline J gene to fill in the end. V is TRBV30 and J is TRBJ2-2, with 12 bases identical to TRBD2. The CDR3 covers 16 residues. The germline V gene has CDR1 GTSNPN and CDR2 SVGIG (reference sequence). The V gene end was trimmed by 3 bases and the J gene end by 6 bases; junction bases not matched to a gene: 8. The CDR3 is CAWRTGLAGGAGELFF. Incomplete CDR3 DNA: TGTGCCTGGAGGACGGGTCTAGCGGGAGGGGCCGGGGAG.

This clone ranks as medium-sized. The CDR3 goes on 3 residues after the read ends, and that part is filled in from the germline J gene. The J gene is TRBJ2-2, the V gene TRBV30, with a possible D match to TRBD2 (6 bases). CDR1 and CDR2 from the germline V gene are GTSNPN and SVGIG (reference sequence). Deletions cut 2 bases from V and 1 base from J, with 11 bases between. The CDR3 has 15 amino acids. The part of the CDR3 DNA that was read is TGTGCCTGGAGTCGGGGGATCCTGAACACCGGGGAG. This encodes CAWSRGILNTGE. In full, the CDR3 is CAWSRGILNTGELFF.

This clone was seen at least ten times. The CDR3 is cut off 3 residues early in the read; its end comes from the germline J gene. The V and J genes are TRBV19 and TRBJ2-1; 7 bases align to TRBD2. CDR3 length equals 15 residues. The V and J ends lost 3 bases and 8 bases, in that order; junction bases with no gene match: 10. Looked up from germline, CDR1 is LNHDA and CDR2 is SQIVND (reference sequence). CDR3 amino acids: CASSIAAGEGYEQFF. The sequenced CDR3 bases are TGTGCCAGTAGTATCGCGGCGGGAGAAGGCTATGAG.

This clone has at least ten counts. With the read ending 3 residues before the CDR3 end, the germline J gene is used to fill in that end. This rearrangement joins TRBV5-4 to TRBJ2-2; 8 bases are a match to TRBD1. Germline V gene sequence: CDR1 SGHNT, CDR2 YYREEE (reference sequence). The trim removed 2 bases at V and 4 bases at J, leaving 1 base unmatched. The CDR3 sequence is 14 residues long. Here the CDR3 reads CASSFDRGTGELFF. The CDR3 DNA, read in part, is TGTGCCAGCAGCTTCGACAGGGGCACCGGGGAG. The complete variable domain, with remaining parts taken from reference TRBV5-4 and TRBJ2-2, reads ETGVTQSPTHLIKTRGQQVTLRCSSQSGHNTVSWYQQALGQGPQFIFQYYREEENGRGNFPPRFSGLQFPNYSSELNVNALELDDSALYLCASSFDRGTGELFFGEGSRLTVL.

This clone was counted many times. The sequence runs out 3 residues before the end of the CDR3; the remainder is reconstructed from the germline J gene. The chain is built from TRBV2 and TRBJ1-1, with TRBD1 as a possible D gene (5 bases). The CDR3 is made up of 12 amino acids. Germline lookup yields CDR1 SNHLY and CDR2 FYNNEI. The CDR3 sequence is CASRAEGARAFF. Partial CDR3 DNA: TGTGCCAGCAGAGCAGAAGGGGCCCGT.

At least ten counts were recorded for this clone. The CDR3 end lies 3 residues beyond the end of the read and is filled in from the germline J gene. This chain uses TRBV20-1 with TRBJ2-1; unclear D gene. Germline V gene data show CDR1 as DFQATT and CDR2 as SNEGSKA (reference sequence). With 2 bases removed from V and 6 bases from J, the gap between germline ends came to 14 bases. The CDR3 covers 14 residues. The CDR3 DNA, read in part, is TGCAGTGCTAGACCCGCCCGCAGTCCCAATGAG. It encodes CSARPARSPNE. The complete CDR3 reads CSARPARSPNEQFF.

Ten or more counts support this clone. The DNA read from the CDR3 is TGCGCCAGCAGCCGGACAGGGGGCAACGGGGAG. Its protein product is CASSRTGGNGE. The CDR3 reads in full as CASSRTGGNGELFF. The chain links TRBV10-1 to TRBJ2-2; 11 nucleotides agree with TRBD1. The missing CDR3 end, 3 residues past where the read stops, is filled in from the germline J gene. With V trimmed by 6 bases and J by 7 bases, 4 bases remained unmatched. Looked up from germline, CDR1 is WNHNN and CDR2 is SYGVQD (reference sequence). The CDR3 totals 14 residues.

This clone has ten or more counts. The read terminates 3 residues ahead of where the CDR3 ends, so the germline J gene completes it. The chain is built from TRBV20-1 and TRBJ2-7; D is undetermined. The germline V and J ends were trimmed by 3 bases and 3 bases, with 12 bases remaining between them. This CDR3 has 13 amino acids. Germline V gives CDR1 DFQATT, CDR2 SNEGSKA (reference sequence). CDR3: CSASSTNNYEQYF. The sequenced CDR3 bases are TGCAGTGCTAGTTCGACAAACAACTACGAG.

In this sample, this clone turned up many times. The CDR3 end is not reached by the read, which stops 3 residues before it; the germline J gene fills it in. This chain joins TRBV29-1 and TRBJ2-1; 8 positions match TRBD2. This CDR3 has 15 amino acids. Germline assignment: CDR1 SQVTM and CDR2 ANQGSEA. V lost 5 bases to trimming and J lost 2 bases; unmatched junction nucleotides: 8. The CDR3 region is CSVSLAGKTYNEQFF. The part of the CDR3 DNA that was read is TGCAGCGTTTCTCTAGCGGGCAAGACCTACAATGAG.

This clone was seen repeatedly, ten times or more. Read data end 3 residues before the CDR3 end; the end is taken from the germline J gene. The gene calls are TRBV9 and TRBJ2-6; D is possibly TRBD1 (5 bases). The V and J ends lost 1 base and 0 bases respectively, with 5 bases between them. This CDR3 spans 15 amino acids. Germline values: CDR1 SGDLS, CDR2 YYNGEE. Partial CDR3 DNA: TGTGCCAGCAGCGTACAGGGCTCTGGGGCCAACGTC. Amino acid sequence: CASSVQGSGANV. The CDR3 reads in full as CASSVQGSGANVLTF.

This clone was counted a few times. The observed sequence ends 3 residues before the CDR3 terminus, with the missing tail filled in from the germline J gene. This sequence joins TRBV19 and TRBJ2-7, with 10 bases identical to TRBD2. CDR1 is LNHDA, CDR2 SQIVND, per germline (reference sequence). The V segment lost 1 base and the J segment 3 bases; nucleotides outside the gene matches: 3. This CDR3 has 15 amino acids. The CDR3 DNA, read in part, is TGTGCCAGTAGTATAGTTACTAGCGGGAACTACGAG. Protein sequence: CASSIVTSGNYE. The CDR3 reads in full as CASSIVTSGNYEQYF.

This clone was seen at least ten times. The read gets to within 3 residues of the CDR3 end, and the germline J gene fills in the rest. The chain is built from TRBV5-5 and TRBJ1-2; 7 bases align to TRBD1. CDR1 and CDR2 (germline): SGHKS, YYEKEE (reference sequence). V gave up 4 bases and J gave up 4 bases; unmatched junction bases: 7. CDR3 length: 14 residues. CDR3 DNA, as far as it was read: TGTGCCAGCAGCCCCGGAGGGGGCGGCTATGGC. Its protein product is CASSPGGGGYG. In full, the CDR3 is CASSPGGGGYGYTF.

The sample holds many counts of this clone. The read is 3 residues too short to cover the CDR3 end, so that end is filled in from the germline J gene. The J gene is TRBJ1-5, the V gene TRBV12-3 or TRBV12-4; D perhaps matches TRBD1 (6 bases). CDR3 length equals 14 residues. Trimming cost V 7 bases and J 6 bases, with 16 bases left between them. The CDR3 sequence: CASTTRRGGQPQHF. The CDR3 DNA, read in part, is TGTGCCAGCACCACCAGGCGAGGGGGTCAGCCC.

This clone was recorded at least ten times. The CDR3 extends 3 residues past the end of the read, so its final part is completed from the germline J gene. The chain is built from TRBV20-1 and TRBJ2-7; TRBD2 aligns across 8 bases. J gave up 2 bases and V 6 bases, and 9 bases lay outside the gene matches. Germline V gene data show CDR1 as DFQATT and CDR2 as SNEGSKA (reference sequence). The CDR3 has 14 amino acids. CDR3: CSASGTRFTYEQYF. CDR3 bases read: TGCAGTGCCTCCGGGACTAGATTCACCTACGAG.

This clone was observed many times. The CDR3 is cut off 3 residues early in the read; its end comes from the germline J gene. The V gene is TRBV4-2, the J gene TRBJ2-3; D remains unclear. This CDR3 has 13 residues. CDR1 is LGHNA, CDR2 YNFKEQ, per germline. Partial CDR3 DNA: TGTGCCAGCAGCCAGGATTCACTACGAGCG. It encodes CASSQDSLRA. The full CDR3 protein is CASSQDSLRAQYF.

Worth noting for this clone: The CDR3 extends 3 residues past the end of the read, so its final part is completed from the germline J gene. The chain links TRBV6-1 to TRBJ2-7, with TRBD1 identical over 9 bases. This CDR3 has 15 residues. In germline, CDR1 is MNHNS, CDR2 SASEGT. Trimming removed 1 base from V and 6 bases from J; junction bases left unmatched: 7. CDR3 DNA, as far as it was read: TGTGCCAGCAGTGAAGTGAACAGGGGGCGAAGCGAG. This encodes CASSEVNRGRSE. The full CDR3 sequence reads CASSEVNRGRSEQYF.

Many counts were recorded for this clone. The read gets to within 3 residues of the CDR3 end, and the germline J gene fills in the rest. The chain recombines TRBV20-1 with TRBJ1-1, with 8 bases matching TRBD1. This CDR3 has 11 amino acids. V shed 5 bases, J shed 4 bases, and the junction held 0 bases outside the gene matches. From germline, CDR1 is DFQATT and CDR2 SNEGSKA (reference sequence). The DNA read from the CDR3 is TGCAGTGCTGGACAGGGCACTGAA. Its protein product is CSAGQGTE. The entire CDR3 protein is CSAGQGTEAFF.

To note about this clone: The sequence runs out 3 residues before the end of the CDR3; the remainder is reconstructed from the germline J gene. This chain joins TRBV5-1 and TRBJ2-7; D is perhaps TRBD1 (6 bases). This CDR3 is built from 14 residues. Germline CDR1 and CDR2: SGHRS and YFSETQ. Trimming shortened V by 0 bases and J by 4 bases, and 11 bases separated the two germline ends. The CDR3 protein is CASSLGDMSYEQYF. CDR3 bases read: TGCGCCAGCAGCTTGGGGGACATGAGTTACGAG.

This clone has at least ten counts. Read data end 3 residues before the CDR3 end; the end is taken from the germline J gene. J is TRBJ2-5 and V is TRBV19; the D gene is possibly TRBD2 (6 bases). The germline V gene encodes CDR1 LNHDA and CDR2 SQIVND (reference sequence). The V gene lost 5 bases and the J gene lost 0 bases, with 13 bases spanning the gap. The CDR3 is 15 residues long. This CDR3 is CASSLRDFYQETQYF. The covered CDR3 bases are TGTGCCAGTAGTCTTCGGGACTTTTACCAAGAGACC. Supplemented by reference TRBV19 and TRBJ2-5, the full variable domain reads DGGITQSPKYLFRKEGQNVTLSCEQNLNHDAMYWYRQDPGQGLRLIYYSQIVNDFQKGDIAEGYSVSREKKESFPLTVTSAQKNPTAFYLCASSLRDFYQETQYFGPGTRLLVL.

This clone was counted many times. The read halts 3 residues ahead of the CDR3 end, with the missing end drawn from the germline J gene. The V gene is TRBV20-1, the J gene TRBJ2-5, with 7 bases identical to TRBD2. CDR3 size: 14 residues. The trim removed 5 bases at V and 5 bases at J, leaving 11 bases unmatched. The germline CDR1 and CDR2 sequences are DFQATT and SNEGSKA (reference sequence). The CDR3 sequence: CSAPVRLAMETQYF. The sequenced CDR3 bases are TGCAGTGCTCCCGTCCGACTAGCAATGGAGACC.

This clone has only a few counts. The read halts 3 residues ahead of the CDR3 end, with the missing end drawn from the germline J gene. The genes are TRBV6-2 or TRBV6-3 and TRBJ1-2, with 7 bases identical to TRBD1. The CDR3 runs 13 residues. The germline V gene encodes CDR1 MNHEY and CDR2 SVGEGT. After removal of 2 bases from V and 6 bases from J, the junction contained 3 bases not matched to a gene. CDR3: CASSYGTVDGYTF. CDR3 DNA (partial): TGTGCCAGCAGTTACGGGACAGTTGATGGC.

The sample holds many counts of this clone. CDR3 in amino acids: CASKRLAGGITGELFF. The part of the CDR3 DNA that was read is TGTGCCAGCAAAAGACTAGCGGGAGGTATCACCGGGGAG. The rearrangement uses TRBV6-2 or TRBV6-3 and TRBJ2-2, with 13 bases fitting TRBD2. The DNA ends 3 residues before the CDR3 does, and the rest of the CDR3 is filled in from the germline J gene. Germline CDR1 reads MNHEY; CDR2 reads SVGEGT. The length of the CDR3 is 16 residues. Trimming removed 7 bases from V and 4 bases from J; junction bases left unmatched: 6.